This T cell receptor (beta chain) comes out of a study of shared clonotypes between healthy human individuals. Turning to the study itself: Per-donor plates numbered three CD4 naive, three CD4 memory, two CD8 naive and one CD8 memory.

Study-wide points: In general, naive subsets displayed greater estimated richness than memory subsets did. Investigators collected only blood, and repertoires in tissues likely differ.

Concerning this clone itself: Its antigen is unknown.

CD8 cells regarded as naive lacked CD45RO, were positively chosen for CCR7, and omitted terminally differentiated effector memory CD45RA+ cells. Germline CDR1 and CDR2: MDHEN and SYDVKM. This CDR3 comprises 15 residues. V shed 2 bases and J shed 2 bases, with 11 bases lying between them. Here immunoSEQ multiplex PCR was the method, and the copy in TCRdb shows in-frame clones only, minus some. Found here are a few million clones, roughly 93% of them singletons; the top ten hold around 1.7%. Sequenced material: naive CD8+ T cells from PBMCs. V is TRBV28 and J is TRBJ2-3; D might be TRBD1 (6 bases). This clonotype was obtained from a man between 18 and 35 years old in good health. Some clones in this sample may be carry-over from other donors' samples. DNA of the CDR3: TGTGCCAGCAGTTTAAAACGGGACAACACAGATACGCAGTATTTT. Translated: CASSLKRDNTDTQYF.